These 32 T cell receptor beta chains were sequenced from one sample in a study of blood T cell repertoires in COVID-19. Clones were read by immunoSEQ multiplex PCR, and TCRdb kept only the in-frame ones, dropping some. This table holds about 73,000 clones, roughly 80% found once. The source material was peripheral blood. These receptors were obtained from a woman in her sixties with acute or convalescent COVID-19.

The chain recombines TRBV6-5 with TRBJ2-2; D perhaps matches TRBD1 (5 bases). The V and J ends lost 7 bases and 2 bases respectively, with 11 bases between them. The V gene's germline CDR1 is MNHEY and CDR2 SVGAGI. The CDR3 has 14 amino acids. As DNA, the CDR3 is TGTGCCAGCAAAAGGGGTAGTAACACCGGGGAGCTGTTTTTT. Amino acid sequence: CASKRGSNTGELFF.

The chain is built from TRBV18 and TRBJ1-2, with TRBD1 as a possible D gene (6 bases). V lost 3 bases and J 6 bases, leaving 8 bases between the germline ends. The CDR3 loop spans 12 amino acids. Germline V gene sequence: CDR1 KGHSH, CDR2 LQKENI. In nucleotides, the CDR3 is TGTGCCAGCTCACCCAGGGGCGATGGCTACACCTTC. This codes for CASSPRGDGYTF.

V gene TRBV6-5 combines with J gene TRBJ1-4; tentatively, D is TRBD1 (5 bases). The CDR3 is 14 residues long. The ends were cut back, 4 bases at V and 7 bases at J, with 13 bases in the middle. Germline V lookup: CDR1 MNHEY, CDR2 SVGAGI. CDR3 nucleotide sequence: TGTGCCAGCAGTTCGACAGAAACCCCTGAAAAACTGTTTTTT. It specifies CASSSTETPEKLFF.

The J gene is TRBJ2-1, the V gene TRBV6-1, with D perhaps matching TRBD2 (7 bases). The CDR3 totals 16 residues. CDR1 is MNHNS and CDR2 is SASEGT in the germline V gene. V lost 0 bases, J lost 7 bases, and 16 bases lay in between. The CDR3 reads CASSEAGGQGWNEQFF. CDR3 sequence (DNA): TGTGCCAGCAGTGAAGCGGGGGGGCAGGGATGGAATGAGCAGTTCTTC.

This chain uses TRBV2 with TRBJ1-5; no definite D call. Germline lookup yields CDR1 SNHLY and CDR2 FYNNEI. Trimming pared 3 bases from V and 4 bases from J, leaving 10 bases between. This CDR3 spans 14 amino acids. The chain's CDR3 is CASSERAPNQPQHF. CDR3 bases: TGTGCCAGCAGTGAGCGGGCCCCTAATCAGCCCCAGCATTTT.

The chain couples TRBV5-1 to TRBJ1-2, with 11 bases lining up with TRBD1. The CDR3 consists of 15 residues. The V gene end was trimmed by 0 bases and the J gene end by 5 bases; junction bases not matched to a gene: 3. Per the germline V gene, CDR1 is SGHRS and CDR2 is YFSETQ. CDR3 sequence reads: CASSLDGTGGYGYTF. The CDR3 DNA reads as TGCGCCAGCAGCTTGGACGGGACAGGGGGGTATGGCTACACCTTC.

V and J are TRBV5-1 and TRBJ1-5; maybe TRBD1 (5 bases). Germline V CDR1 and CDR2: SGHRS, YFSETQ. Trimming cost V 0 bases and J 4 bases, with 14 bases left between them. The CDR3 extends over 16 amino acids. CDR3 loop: CASSLGEGAGNQPQHF. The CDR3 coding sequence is TGCGCCAGCAGCTTGGGAGAAGGGGCAGGGAATCAGCCCCAGCATTTT.

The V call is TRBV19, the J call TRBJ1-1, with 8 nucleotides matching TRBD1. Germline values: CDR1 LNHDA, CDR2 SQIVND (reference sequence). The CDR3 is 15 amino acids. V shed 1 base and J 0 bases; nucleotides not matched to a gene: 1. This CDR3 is CASSIGQGLNTEAFF. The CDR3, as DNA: TGTGCCAGTAGTATAGGACAGGGGTTGAACACTGAAGCTTTCTTT.

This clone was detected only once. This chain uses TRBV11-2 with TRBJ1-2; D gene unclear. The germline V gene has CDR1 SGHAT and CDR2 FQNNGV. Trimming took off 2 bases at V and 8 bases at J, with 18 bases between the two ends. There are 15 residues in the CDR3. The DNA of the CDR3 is TGTGCCAGCAGCTTAACTGGGTTTAGCCCCCACGGCTACACCTTC. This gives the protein CASSLTGFSPHGYTF.

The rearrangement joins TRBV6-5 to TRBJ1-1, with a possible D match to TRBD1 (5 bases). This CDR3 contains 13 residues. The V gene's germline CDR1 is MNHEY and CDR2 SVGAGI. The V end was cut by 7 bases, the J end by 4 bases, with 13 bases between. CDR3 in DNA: TGTGCCAGCACTCATGGGGGGGGCACTGAAGCTTTCTTT. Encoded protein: CASTHGGGTEAFF.

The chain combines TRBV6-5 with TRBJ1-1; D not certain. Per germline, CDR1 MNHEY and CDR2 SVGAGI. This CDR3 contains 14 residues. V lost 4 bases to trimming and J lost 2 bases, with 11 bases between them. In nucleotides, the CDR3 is TGTGCCAGCAGTTCCCCCCTAAGAAACACTGAAGCTTTCTTT. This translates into CASSSPLRNTEAFF.

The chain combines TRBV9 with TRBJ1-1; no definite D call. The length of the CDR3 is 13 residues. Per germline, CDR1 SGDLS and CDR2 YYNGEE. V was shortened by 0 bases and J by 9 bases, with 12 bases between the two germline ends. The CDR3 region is CASSVGEGLKAFF. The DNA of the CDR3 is TGTGCCAGCAGCGTAGGAGAGGGATTAAAAGCTTTCTTT.

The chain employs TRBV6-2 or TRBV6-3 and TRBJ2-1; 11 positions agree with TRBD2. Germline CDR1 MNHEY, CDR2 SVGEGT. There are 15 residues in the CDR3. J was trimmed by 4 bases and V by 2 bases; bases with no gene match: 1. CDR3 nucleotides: TGTGCCAGCAGTTACGCTAGCGGGGGGTACAATGAGCAGTTCTTC. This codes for CASSYASGGYNEQFF.

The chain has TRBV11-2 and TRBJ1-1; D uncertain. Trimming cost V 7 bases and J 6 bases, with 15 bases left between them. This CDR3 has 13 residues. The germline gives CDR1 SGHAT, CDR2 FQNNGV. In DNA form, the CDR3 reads TGTGCCAGCAATGCTCGGGTGAGCGCTGAAGCTTTCTTT. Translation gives CASNARVSAEAFF.

This CDR3 reads CASSQDRAETSGPYGELFF. DNA for the CDR3: TGTGCCAGCAGCCAAGATCGGGCTGAGACTAGCGGTCCGTACGGGGAGCTGTTTTTT. This chain links TRBV14 with TRBJ2-2, with TRBD2 matching 9 bases. Germline assignment: CDR1 SGHDN and CDR2 FVKESK. CDR3 length: 19 amino acids. The trim removed 0 bases at V and 7 bases at J, leaving 15 bases unmatched.

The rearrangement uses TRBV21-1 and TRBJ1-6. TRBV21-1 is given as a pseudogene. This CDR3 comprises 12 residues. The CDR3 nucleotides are TGTGCCAGCAGCAAATGTAGTATGACCCTCCACTTT. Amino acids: CASSKCSMTLHF.

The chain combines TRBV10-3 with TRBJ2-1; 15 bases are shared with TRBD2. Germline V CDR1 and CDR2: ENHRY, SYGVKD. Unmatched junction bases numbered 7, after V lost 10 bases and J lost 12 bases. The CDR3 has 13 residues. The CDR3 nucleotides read TGTGCCACCGGACTAGCGGGGGGGCCGGCGCAGTTCTTC. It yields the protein CATGLAGGPAQFF.

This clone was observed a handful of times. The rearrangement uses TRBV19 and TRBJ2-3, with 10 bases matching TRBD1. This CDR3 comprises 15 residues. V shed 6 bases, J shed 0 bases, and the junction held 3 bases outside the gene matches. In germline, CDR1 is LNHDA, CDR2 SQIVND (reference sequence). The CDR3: CASRRQGASTDTQYF. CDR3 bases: TGTGCCAGTAGGCGACAGGGGGCGAGCACAGATACGCAGTATTTT.

In nucleotides, the CDR3 is TGTGCCAGCGGACGGGGGGGCCAAACCGGCACTGAAGCTTTCTTT. Its translation: CASGRGGQTGTEAFF. This sequence joins TRBV9 and TRBJ1-1; D is possibly TRBD1 (6 bases). The V gene lost 7 bases and the J gene lost 4 bases, with 20 bases spanning the gap. This CDR3 has 15 residues. The V gene's germline CDR1 is SGDLS and CDR2 YYNGEE.

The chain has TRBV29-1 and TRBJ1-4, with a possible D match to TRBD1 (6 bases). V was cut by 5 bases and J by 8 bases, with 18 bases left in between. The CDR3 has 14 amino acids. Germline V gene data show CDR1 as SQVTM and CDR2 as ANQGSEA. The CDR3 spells CSVLSQGLGEKLFF. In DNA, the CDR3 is TGCAGCGTTCTGTCCCAGGGGCTGGGGGAAAAACTGTTTTTT.

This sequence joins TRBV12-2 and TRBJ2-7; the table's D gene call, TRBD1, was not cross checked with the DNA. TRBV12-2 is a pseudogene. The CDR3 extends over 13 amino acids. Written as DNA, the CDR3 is TGTGCAAGTTCTCCCGGGACAACATACGAGCAGTACTTC. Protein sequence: CASSPGTTYEQYF.

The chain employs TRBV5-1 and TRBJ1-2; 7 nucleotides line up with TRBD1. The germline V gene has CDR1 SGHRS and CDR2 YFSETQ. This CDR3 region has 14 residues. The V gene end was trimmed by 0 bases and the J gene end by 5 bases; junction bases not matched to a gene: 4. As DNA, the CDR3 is TGCGCCAGCAGCTTGGACCCAGGGGGATATGGCTACACCTTC. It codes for CASSLDPGGYGYTF.

Written as DNA, the CDR3 is TGTGCCAGCAGCCCTTCATCTACAGGGGGCACTGAAGCTTTCTTT. Residues: CASSPSSTGGTEAFF. The genes are TRBV7-8 and TRBJ1-1; 8 nucleotides align to TRBD1. This CDR3 region has 15 residues. Trimming removed 5 bases from V and 4 bases from J; junction bases left unmatched: 9. Germline CDR1 SGHVS, CDR2 FQNEAQ.

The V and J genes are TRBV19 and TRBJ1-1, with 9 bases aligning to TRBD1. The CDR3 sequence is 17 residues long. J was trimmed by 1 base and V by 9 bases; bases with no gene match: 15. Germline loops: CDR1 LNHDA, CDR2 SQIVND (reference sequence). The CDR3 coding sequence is TGTGCCAGCTTAAAACCGGGACAGGGATTTGCGAACACTGAAGCTTTCTTT. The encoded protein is CASLKPGQGFANTEAFF. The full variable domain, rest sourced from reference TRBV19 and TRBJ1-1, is DGGITQSPKYLFRKEGQNVTLSCEQNLNHDAMYWYRQDPGQGLRLIYYSQIVNDFQKGDIAEGYSVSREKKESFPLTVTSAQKNPTAFYLCASLKPGQGFANTEAFFGQGTRLTVV.

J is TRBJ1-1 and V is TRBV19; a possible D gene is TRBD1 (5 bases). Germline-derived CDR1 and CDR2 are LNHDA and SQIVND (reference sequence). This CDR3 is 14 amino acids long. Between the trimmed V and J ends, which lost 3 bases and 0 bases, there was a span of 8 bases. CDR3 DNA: TGTGCCAGTAGTATGGGGCAGATGAACACTGAAGCTTTCTTT. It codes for CASSMGQMNTEAFF.

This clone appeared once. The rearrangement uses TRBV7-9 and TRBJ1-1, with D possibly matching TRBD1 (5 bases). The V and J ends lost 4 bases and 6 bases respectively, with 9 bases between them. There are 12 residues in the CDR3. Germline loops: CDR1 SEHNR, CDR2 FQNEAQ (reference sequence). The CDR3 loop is CASSYLQAEAFF. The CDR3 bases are TGTGCCAGCAGCTACTTACAGGCTGAAGCTTTCTTT.

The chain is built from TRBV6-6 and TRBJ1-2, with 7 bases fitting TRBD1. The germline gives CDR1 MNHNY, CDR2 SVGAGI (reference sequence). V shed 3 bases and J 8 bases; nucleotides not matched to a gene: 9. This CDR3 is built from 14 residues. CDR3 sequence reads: CASSYGENRGGYTF. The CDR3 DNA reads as TGTGCCAGCAGTTATGGAGAGAACAGGGGAGGCTACACCTTC.

For the CDR3, the DNA is TGCGCCAGCAGTTCCCGTCAAGGGAGGAAGCTGTTTTTT. It is translated as CASSSRQGRKLFF. The chain recombines TRBV10-1 with TRBJ2-2; the D gene is possibly TRBD2 (6 bases). This CDR3 has 13 residues. Trimming stripped 5 bases from V and 12 bases from J, with 16 bases between. Germline V lookup: CDR1 WNHNN, CDR2 SYGVQD (reference sequence).

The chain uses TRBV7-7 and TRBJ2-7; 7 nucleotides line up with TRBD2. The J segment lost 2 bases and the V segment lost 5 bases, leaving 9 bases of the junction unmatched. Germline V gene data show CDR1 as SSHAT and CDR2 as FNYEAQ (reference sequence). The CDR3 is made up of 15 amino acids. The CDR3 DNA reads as TGTGCCAGCAGCCCAAGCCGGGGAGGGGCCTACGAGCAGTACTTC. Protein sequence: CASSPSRGGAYEQYF.

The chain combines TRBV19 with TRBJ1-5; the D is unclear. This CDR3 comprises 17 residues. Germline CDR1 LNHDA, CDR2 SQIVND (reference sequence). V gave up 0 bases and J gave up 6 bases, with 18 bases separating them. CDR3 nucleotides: TGTGCCAGTAGTATAGATAAAGGAGGGTTGGTCGGTCAGCCCCAGCATTTT. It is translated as CASSIDKGGLVGQPQHF.

CDR3 nucleotide sequence: TGCGCCAGCAGCCTCCCGACAGGGGGACTTAATGAAAAACTGTTTTTT. This sequence encodes CASSLPTGGLNEKLFF. This chain connects TRBV4-1 to TRBJ1-4; 9 nucleotides align to TRBD1. Germline-derived CDR1 and CDR2 are MGHRA and YSYEKL. The ends lost 4 bases at V and 4 bases at J; junction bases unmatched: 7. This CDR3 region has 16 residues.

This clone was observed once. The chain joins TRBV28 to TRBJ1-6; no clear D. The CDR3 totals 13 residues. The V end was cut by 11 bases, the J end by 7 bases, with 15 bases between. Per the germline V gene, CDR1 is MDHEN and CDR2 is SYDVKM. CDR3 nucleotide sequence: TGTGCCTTGGGAGGTAGACGCAATTCACCCCTCCACTTT. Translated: CALGGRRNSPLHF.